This T cell receptor (beta chain) was observed in a study of cytomegalovirus exposure and HLA in healthy donors. Of note for this clone: Its specificity is not known.

Per the germline V gene, CDR1 is MNHEY and CDR2 is SVGAGI. There are 15 residues in the CDR3. The ends lost 5 bases at V and 7 bases at J; junction bases unmatched: 8. Findings of the study overall: Researchers reported in a later analysis that common viral pathogens appeared linked to several top clusters.

Both 60 Vbeta primers and 13 Jbeta primers went into the PCR. Profiling relied on immunoSEQ multiplex PCR, and the TCRdb table lists in-frame clones only, not all of them. There are about 160,000 clones in the sample; almost 85% occur only once, and under 1.1% lies in the top ten. The sample taken for sequencing was PBMCs. The chain uses TRBV6-5 and TRBJ2-1; 10 nucleotides line up with TRBD2. This sequence originates from a man aged 25-45 years in good health and CMV-seronegative. Here the CDR3 DNA reads TGTGCCAGCAGTACCCTAGCGGGAGTACGAAATGAGCAGTTCTTC. This translates into CASSTLAGVRNEQFF.